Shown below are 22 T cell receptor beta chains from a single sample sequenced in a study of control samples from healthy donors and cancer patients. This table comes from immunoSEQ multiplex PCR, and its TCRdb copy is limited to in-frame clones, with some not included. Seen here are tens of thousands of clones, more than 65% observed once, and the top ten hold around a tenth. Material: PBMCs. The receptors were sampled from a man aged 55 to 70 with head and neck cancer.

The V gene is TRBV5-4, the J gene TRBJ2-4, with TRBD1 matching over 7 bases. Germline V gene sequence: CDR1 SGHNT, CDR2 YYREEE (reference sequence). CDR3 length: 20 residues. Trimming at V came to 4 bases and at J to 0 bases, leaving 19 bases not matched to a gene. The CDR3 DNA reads TGTGCCAGCAGCCGGCAGGGGGACCGTTTAGTCCCTCGAGCCAAAAACATTCAGTACTTC. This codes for CASSRQGDRLVPRAKNIQYF.

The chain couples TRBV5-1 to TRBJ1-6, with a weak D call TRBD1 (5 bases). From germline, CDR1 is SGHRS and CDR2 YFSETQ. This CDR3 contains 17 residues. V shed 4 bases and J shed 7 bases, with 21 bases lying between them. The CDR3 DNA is TGCGCCAGCAGCCCGGGGGGGATTGGCAGCGGCAATTCACCCCTCCACTTT. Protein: CASSPGGIGSGNSPLHF.

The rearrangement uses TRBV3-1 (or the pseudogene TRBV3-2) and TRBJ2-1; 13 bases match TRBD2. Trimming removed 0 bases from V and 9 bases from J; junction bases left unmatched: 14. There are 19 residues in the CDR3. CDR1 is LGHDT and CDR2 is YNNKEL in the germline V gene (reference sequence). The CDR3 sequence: CASSQEYSVGLAGKAEQFF. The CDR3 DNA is TGTGCCAGCAGCCAAGAATACTCGGTGGGACTAGCGGGAAAAGCTGAGCAGTTCTTC.

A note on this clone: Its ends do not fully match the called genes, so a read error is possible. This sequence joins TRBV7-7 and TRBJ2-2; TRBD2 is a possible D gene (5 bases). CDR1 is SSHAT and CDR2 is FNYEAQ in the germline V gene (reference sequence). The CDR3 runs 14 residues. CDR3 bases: TGTGCCAGCAGCCCTCGTTTGAACACCGGGAAGCTGTTTTTT. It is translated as CASSPRLNTGKLFF.

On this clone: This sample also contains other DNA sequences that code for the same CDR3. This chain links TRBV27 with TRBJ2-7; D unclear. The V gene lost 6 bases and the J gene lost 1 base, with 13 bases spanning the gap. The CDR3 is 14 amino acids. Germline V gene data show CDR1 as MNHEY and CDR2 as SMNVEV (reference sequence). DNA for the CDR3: TGTGCCAGCAGCTACACGACCGGATCCTACGAGCAGTACTTC. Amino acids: CASSYTTGSYEQYF.

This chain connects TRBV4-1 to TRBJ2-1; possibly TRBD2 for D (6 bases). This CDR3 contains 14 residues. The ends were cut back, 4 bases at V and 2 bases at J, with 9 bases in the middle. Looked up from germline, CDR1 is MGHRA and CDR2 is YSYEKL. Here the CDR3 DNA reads TGCGCCAGCAGCCCCCGACTAGCCTACAATGAGCAGTTCTTC. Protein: CASSPRLAYNEQFF.

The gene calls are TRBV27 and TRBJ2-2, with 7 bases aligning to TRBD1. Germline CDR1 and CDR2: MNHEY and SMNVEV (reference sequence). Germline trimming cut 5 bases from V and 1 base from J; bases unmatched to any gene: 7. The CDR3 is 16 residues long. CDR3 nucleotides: TGTGCCAGCAGTCCTCACCGGGACAGGAACACCGGGGAGCTGTTTTTT. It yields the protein CASSPHRDRNTGELFF.

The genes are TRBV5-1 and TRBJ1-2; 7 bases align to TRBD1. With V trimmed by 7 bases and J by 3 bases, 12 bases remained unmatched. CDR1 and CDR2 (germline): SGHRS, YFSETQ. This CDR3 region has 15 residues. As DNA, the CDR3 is TGCGCCAGCTCTCCCGAGGGACAGCTGTACTATGGCTACACCTTC. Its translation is CASSPEGQLYYGYTF.

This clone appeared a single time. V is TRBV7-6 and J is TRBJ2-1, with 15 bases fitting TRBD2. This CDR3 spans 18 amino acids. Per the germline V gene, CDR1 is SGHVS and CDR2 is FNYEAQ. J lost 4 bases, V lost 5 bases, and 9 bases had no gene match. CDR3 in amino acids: CASSPGTSGRSEYNEQFF. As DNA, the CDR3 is TGTGCCAGCAGCCCCGGGACTAGCGGGAGGAGCGAATACAATGAGCAGTTCTTC.

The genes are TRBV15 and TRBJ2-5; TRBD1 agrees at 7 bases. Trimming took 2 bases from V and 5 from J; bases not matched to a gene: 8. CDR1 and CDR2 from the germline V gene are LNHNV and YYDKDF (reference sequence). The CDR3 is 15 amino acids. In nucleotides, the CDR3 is TGTGCCACCAGCAGAACGACAGGGCAGTTGGAGACCCAGTACTTC. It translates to CATSRTTGQLETQYF.

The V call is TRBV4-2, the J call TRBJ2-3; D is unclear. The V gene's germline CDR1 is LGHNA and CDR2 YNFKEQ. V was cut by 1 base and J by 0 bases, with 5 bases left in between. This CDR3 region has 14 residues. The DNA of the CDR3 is TGTGCCAGCAGCCAAGCACTAAGCACAGATACGCAGTATTTT. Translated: CASSQALSTDTQYF.

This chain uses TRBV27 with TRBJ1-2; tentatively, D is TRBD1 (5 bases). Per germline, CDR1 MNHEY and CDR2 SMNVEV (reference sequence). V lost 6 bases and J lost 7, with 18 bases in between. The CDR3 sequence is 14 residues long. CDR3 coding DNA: TGTGCCAGCAGCCTGGAGAGGGGACGCGGTGGCTACACCTTC. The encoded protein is CASSLERGRGGYTF.

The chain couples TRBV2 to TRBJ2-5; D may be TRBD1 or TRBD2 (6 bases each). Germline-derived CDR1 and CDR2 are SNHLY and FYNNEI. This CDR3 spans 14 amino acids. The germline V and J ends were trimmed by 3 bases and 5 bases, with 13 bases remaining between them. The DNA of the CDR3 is TGTGCCAGCAGTGAGGGGGGCATACGGGAGACCCAGTACTTC. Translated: CASSEGGIRETQYF. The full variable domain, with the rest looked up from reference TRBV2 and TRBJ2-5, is EPEVTQTPSHQVTQMGQEVILRCVPISNHLYFYWYRQILGQKVEFLVSFYNNEISEKSEIFDDQFSVERPDGSNFTLKIRSTKLEDSAMYFCASSEGGIRETQYFGPGTRLLVL.

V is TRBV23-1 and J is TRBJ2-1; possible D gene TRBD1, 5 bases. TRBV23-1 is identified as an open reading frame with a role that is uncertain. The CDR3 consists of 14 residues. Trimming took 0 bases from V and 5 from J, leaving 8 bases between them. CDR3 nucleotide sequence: TGCGCCAGCAGTCAATCGGGGCTCAACAATGAGCAGTTCTTC. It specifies CASSQSGLNNEQFF.

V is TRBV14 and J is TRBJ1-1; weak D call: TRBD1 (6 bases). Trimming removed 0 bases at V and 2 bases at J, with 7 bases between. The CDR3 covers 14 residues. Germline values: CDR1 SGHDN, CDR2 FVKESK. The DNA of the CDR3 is TGTGCCAGCAGCCAAGACAGGGGCAACACTGAAGCTTTCTTT. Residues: CASSQDRGNTEAFF.

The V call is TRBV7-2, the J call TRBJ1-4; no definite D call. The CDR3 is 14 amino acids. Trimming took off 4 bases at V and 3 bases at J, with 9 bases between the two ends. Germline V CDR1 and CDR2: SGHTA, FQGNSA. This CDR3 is CASSSSGANEKLFF. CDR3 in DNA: TGTGCCAGCAGCTCGTCCGGAGCTAATGAAAAACTGTTTTTT.

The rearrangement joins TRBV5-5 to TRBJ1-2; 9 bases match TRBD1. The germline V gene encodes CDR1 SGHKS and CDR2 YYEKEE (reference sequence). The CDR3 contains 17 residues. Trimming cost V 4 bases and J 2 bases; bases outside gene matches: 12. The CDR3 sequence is CASSPDSEGQGNYGYTF. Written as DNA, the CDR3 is TGTGCCAGCAGCCCCGATTCCGAAGGACAGGGGAACTATGGCTACACCTTC.

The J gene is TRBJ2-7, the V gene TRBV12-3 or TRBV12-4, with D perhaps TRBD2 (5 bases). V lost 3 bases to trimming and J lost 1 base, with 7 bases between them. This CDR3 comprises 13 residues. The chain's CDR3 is CASSFRGSYEQYF. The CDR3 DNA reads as TGTGCCAGCAGTTTTAGAGGGTCCTACGAGCAGTACTTC.

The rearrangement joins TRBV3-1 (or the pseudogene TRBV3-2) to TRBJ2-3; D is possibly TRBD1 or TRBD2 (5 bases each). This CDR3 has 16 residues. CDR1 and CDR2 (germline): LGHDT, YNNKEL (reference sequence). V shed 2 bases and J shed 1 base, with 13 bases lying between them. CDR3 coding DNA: TGTGCCAGCAGCCAAACAGGACTGGGCCGCACAGATACGCAGTATTTT. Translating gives CASSQTGLGRTDTQYF.

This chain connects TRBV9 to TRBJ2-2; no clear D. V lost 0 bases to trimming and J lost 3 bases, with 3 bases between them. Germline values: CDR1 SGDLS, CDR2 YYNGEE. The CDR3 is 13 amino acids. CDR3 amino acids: CASSVDYTGELFF. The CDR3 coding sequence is TGTGCCAGCAGCGTAGACTACACCGGGGAGCTGTTTTTT.

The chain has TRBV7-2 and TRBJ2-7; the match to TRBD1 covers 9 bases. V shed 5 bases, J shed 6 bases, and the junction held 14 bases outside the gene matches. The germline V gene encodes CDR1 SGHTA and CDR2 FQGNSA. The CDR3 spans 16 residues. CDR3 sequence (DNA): TGTGCCAGCAGCCCTAGTGGGGGGACAGGGCGGAGCGAGCAGTACTTC. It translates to CASSPSGGTGRSEQYF.

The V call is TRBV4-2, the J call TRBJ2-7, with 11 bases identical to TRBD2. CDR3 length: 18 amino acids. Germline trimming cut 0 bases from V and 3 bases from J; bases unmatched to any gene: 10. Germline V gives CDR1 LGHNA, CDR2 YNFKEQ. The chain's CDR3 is CASSQDGGLAGGLYEQYF. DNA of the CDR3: TGTGCCAGCAGCCAAGACGGAGGGCTAGCGGGGGGACTCTACGAGCAGTACTTC.